A selection of T cell receptor beta chains follows, all from one sample in a study of cytomegalovirus exposure and HLA in healthy donors. The assay was immunoSEQ multiplex PCR, and TCRdb's table has in-frame clones only and misses some. The table lists about 120,000 clones, roughly four fifths of them singletons, with about 1.6% in the top ten. The specimen was PBMCs. All receptors come from a woman aged 18-30 years in good health and CMV-seronegative. Both conserved end residues are part of each CDR3. A D gene is named only where the DNA matches it firmly. Size tells how often a clone was seen (once, few, many) or the class of an expanded clone, and some rows leave it out.

>TRBD2|TRBV27|NA|TRBJ2-1
CASSLGSGGPYNEQFF
TGTGCCAGCAGTTTAGGTAGCGGGGGACCCTACAATGAGCAGTTCTTC
>NA|TRBV7-9|NA|TRBJ1-1
CASTDPARGTEAFF
TGTGCCAGCACAGACCCAGCCCGGGGCACTGAAGCTTTCTTT
>NA|TRBV11-2|few|TRBJ2-7
CASSLGRATYEQYF
TGTGCCAGCAGCTTGGGCAGGGCAACCTACGAGCAGTACTTC
>TRBD1|TRBV28|NA|TRBJ1-2
CASRTRTGGSYGYTF
TGTGCCAGCAGGACTCGGACAGGGGGGAGTTATGGCTACACCTTC
>NA|TRBV27|NA|TRBJ2-7
CASSLSGAPYEQYF
TGTGCCAGCAGTTTGTCAGGGGCCCCCTACGAGCAGTACTTC
>NA|TRBV28|NA|TRBJ2-1
CASSHLAGGYNEQFF
TGTGCCAGCAGCCACCTAGCCGGCGGTTACAATGAGCAGTTCTTC
>TRBD2|TRBV29-1|NA|TRBJ2-1
CSVTSGGAHNEQFF
TGCAGCGTGACTAGCGGGGGGGCCCACAATGAGCAGTTCTTC
>NA|TRBV6-5|NA|TRBJ1-2
CASNPGGGRYGYTF
TGTGCCAGCAACCCGGGGGGGGGTCGGTATGGCTACACCTTC
>NA|TRBV7-9|NA|TRBJ2-5
CASSPPSGFPETQYF
TGTGCCAGCAGCCCCCCCTCAGGGTTCCCGGAGACCCAGTACTTC
>TRBD2|TRBV28|NA|TRBJ2-7
CASSPRTSRPAVYEQYF
TGTGCCAGCAGTCCCAGGACTAGCCGGCCTGCGGTCTACGAGCAGTACTTC
>NA|TRBV7-9|NA|TRBJ1-1
CASGGLTLEALF
TGTGCCAGCGGGGGGTTAACCCTTGAAGCTTTATTT
>NA|TRBV30|NA|TRBJ2-2
CAWSRRGTLNTGELFF
TGTGCCTGGAGCCGTAGGGGGACACTAAACACCGGGGAGCTGTTTTTT
>TRBD2|TRBV29-1|NA|TRBJ2-3
CSTTSLAGADTQYF
TGCAGCACAACGAGTCTAGCGGGGGCAGATACGCAGTATTTT
>TRBD1|TRBV7-9|NA|TRBJ2-7
CASSWTGRYEQYF
TGTGCCAGCAGCTGGACAGGGCGGTACGAGCAGTACTTC
>TRBD1|TRBV4-1|NA|TRBJ1-2
CASSQERTGSGYTF
TGCGCCAGCAGCCAAGAAAGGACAGGTAGTGGCTACACCTTC
>TRBD1|TRBV4-1|NA|TRBJ1-6
CASSQGMIRGASSPLHF
TGCGCCAGCAGCCAAGGAATGATCAGGGGGGCGAGTTCACCCCTCCACTTT
>NA|TRBV28|NA|TRBJ1-2
CASSSQGNYGYTF
TGTGCCAGCAGTTCTCAGGGGAACTATGGCTACACCTTC
>NA|TRBV7-9|NA|TRBJ2-5
CASSLGINSPQETQYF
TGTGCCAGCAGCTTAGGTATAAACAGTCCCCAAGAGACCCAGTACTTC
>TRBD1|TRBV30|NA|TRBJ2-7
CAWRPGTGKGEQYF
TGTGCCTGGAGACCCGGGACAGGGAAGGGCGAGCAGTACTTC
>NA|TRBV19|NA|TRBJ1-4
CASSTPSAGNEKLFF
TGTGCCAGTAGTACCCCGTCGGCAGGGAATGAAAAACTGTTTTTT
>TRBD1|TRBV7-2|NA|TRBJ2-1
CASRFRPGQGAHEQFF
TGTGCCAGCAGGTTTCGACCGGGACAGGGCGCCCATGAGCAGTTCTTC